Below, 5 T cell receptor beta chains from the same sample are listed, as sequenced in a study of beta chain features in type 1 diabetes. Their target antigens are unknown. The sequenced template was cDNA made from the entire isolated RNA. The method was immunoSEQ multiplex PCR; TCRdb's version includes in-frame clones alone and lacks a portion of them. The data show 150,000 to 200,000 clones, roughly 60% seen once. General study results and limits: A moderate, significant TCRB CDR3 shortening appeared in type 1 diabetes across four CD4+ subsets.

The specimen was naive CD4+ T cells from blood. These receptors were collected from a man aged 25 to 45 with type 1 diabetes.

The chain combines TRBV18 with TRBJ2-7, with unresolved D. The germline V gene encodes CDR1 KGHSH and CDR2 LQKENI. Trimming took 2 bases from V and 2 from J, leaving 10 bases between them. This CDR3 region has 14 residues. In nucleotides, the CDR3 is TGTGCCAGCTCACCAGGGTCCTCCCCCTACGAGCAGTACTTC. It yields the protein CASSPGSSPYEQYF.

V and J are TRBV29-1 and TRBJ2-3; D could derive from TRBD1 or TRBD2 (5 bases each). Germline lookup yields CDR1 SQVTM and CDR2 ANQGSEA. The CDR3 loop spans 15 amino acids. V was trimmed by 7 bases and J by 2 bases, leaving 19 bases between them. The CDR3 nucleotides are TGCAGCGCCGGAACTCGGGGCAAAAACACAGATACGCAGTATTTT. As protein: CSAGTRGKNTDTQYF.

The chain recombines TRBV30 with TRBJ1-1; perhaps TRBD1 as D (5 bases). Germline-derived CDR1 and CDR2 are GTSNPN and SVGIG (reference sequence). The CDR3 loop spans 13 amino acids. V was trimmed by 0 bases and J by 6 bases, leaving 11 bases between them. The CDR3 region has the DNA TGTGCCTGGAGTGTGGGGGACTGGTCTGAAGCTTTCTTT. Translation: CAWSVGDWSEAFF.

The rearrangement uses TRBV14 and TRBJ1-2; 9 bases are shared with TRBD1. Germline loops: CDR1 SGHDN, CDR2 FVKESK. V shed 4 bases, J shed 4 bases, and the junction held 1 base outside the gene matches. CDR3 length: 13 residues. The chain's CDR3 is CASSPGQGYGYTF. CDR3 bases: TGTGCCAGCAGCCCGGGACAGGGCTATGGCTACACCTTC.

The chain recombines TRBV18 with TRBJ2-4; D is undetermined. Trimming took off 3 bases at V and 0 bases at J, with 6 bases between the two ends. Germline V gives CDR1 KGHSH, CDR2 LQKENI. This CDR3 is 14 amino acids long. This CDR3 reads CASSPELAKNIQYF. CDR3 coding DNA: TGTGCCAGCTCACCGGAGTTAGCCAAAAACATTCAGTACTTC.